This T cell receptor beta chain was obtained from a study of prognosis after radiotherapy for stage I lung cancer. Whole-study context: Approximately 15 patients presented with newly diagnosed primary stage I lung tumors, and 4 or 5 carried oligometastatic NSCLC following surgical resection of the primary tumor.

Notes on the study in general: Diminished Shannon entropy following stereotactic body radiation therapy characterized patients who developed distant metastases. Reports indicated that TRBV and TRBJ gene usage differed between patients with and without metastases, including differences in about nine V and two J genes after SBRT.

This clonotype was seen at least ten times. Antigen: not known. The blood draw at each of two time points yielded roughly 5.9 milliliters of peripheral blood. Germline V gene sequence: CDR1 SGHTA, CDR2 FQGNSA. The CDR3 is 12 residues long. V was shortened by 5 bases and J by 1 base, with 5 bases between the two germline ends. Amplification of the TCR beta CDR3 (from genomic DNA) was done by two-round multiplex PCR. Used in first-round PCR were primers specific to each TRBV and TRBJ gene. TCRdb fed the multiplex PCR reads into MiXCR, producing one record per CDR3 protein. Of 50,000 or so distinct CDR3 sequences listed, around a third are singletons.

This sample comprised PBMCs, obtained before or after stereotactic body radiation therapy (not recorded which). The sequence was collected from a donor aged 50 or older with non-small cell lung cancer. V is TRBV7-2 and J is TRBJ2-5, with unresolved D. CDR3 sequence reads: CASSTPQETQYF. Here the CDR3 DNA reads TGTGCCAGCAGCACGCCCCAAGAGACCCAGTACTTC.